This TCR beta chain was documented in a study of blood T cell repertoires in COVID-19. Study overall: Collection of acute and convalescent COVID-19 samples took place in the United States, Italy and Spain. Sample material is recorded as cDNA or gDNA derived from T cells, B-cell-depleted T cells, or PBMCs.

In the original workflow: Reference gene primer amplification gave nucleated cell count estimates. Produced via immunoSEQ multiplex PCR; TCRdb's table is partial and in-frame only. That table is the source of V, J and clone size, and D and trimming were worked out from the DNA. The sample consists of roughly 150,000 clones, approximately 90% of them appearing once. V gave up 5 bases and J gave up 4 bases; unmatched junction bases: 7. The CDR3 runs to 15 residues. Germline CDR1 and CDR2: SEHNR and FQNEAQ (reference sequence). This sequence joins TRBV7-9 and TRBJ2-3, with 9 bases fitting TRBD2. The TCR was taken from a human donor in a cohort sampled during active COVID-19. Sequencing input: peripheral blood. CDR3 bases: TGTGCCAGCAGCGCGAGCGGGGGGTTGGCAGATACGCAGTATTTT. Amino acid sequence: CASSASGGLADTQYF. Supplemented by reference TRBV7-9 and TRBJ2-3, the full variable domain reads DTGVSQNPRHKITKRGQNVTFRCDPISEHNRLYWYRQTLGQGPEFLTYFQNEAQLEKSRLLSDRFSAERPKGSFSTLEIQRTEQGDSAMYLCASSASGGLADTQYFGPGTRLTVL.